A selection of T cell receptor beta chains follows, all from one sample in a study of tumor-infiltrating lymphocytes in primary liver carcinoma. One entry per CDR3 protein results from TCRdb running MiXCR on the multiplex PCR reads. The sample lists about 120,000 distinct CDR3 sequences, nearly 70% occurring once. Material: tumor-adjacent normal liver tissue. These receptors were collected from a woman aged 60-70 years with primary liver carcinoma and hepatitis B virus infection. The CDR3 runs from the conserved cysteine through the conserved F or W. The D gene is left open where the match is weak. Clone size is given for some rows only: seen once, a few or many times, or a class if the clone is expanded.

TRBJ2-5,.,TRBV6-5,many,CASRGRWLETQYF,TGTGCCAGCAGGGGCAGGTGGTTGGAGACCCAGTACTTC
TRBJ1-5,.,TRBV28,.,CASSSTGPTWYF,TGTGCCAGCAGTTCCACGGGACCCACCTGGTATTTT
TRBJ1-6,.,TRBV5-1,many,CASSSDMGLSPLHF,TGCGCCAGCAGCAGCGACATGGGATTGTCACCCCTCCACTTT
TRBJ2-2,TRBD1,TRBV12-3/TRBV12-4,once,CASSLTGIWELFF,TGTGCCAGCAGTTTGACAGGGATTTGGGAGCTGTTTTTT
TRBJ2-1,.,TRBV11-2,.,CASSSMYEADEQFF,TGTGCCAGCAGCTCAATGTACGAGGCCGATGAGCAGTTCTTC
TRBJ2-1,.,TRBV12-3/TRBV12-4,.,CANSSRARLGSNEQFF,TGTGCTAACAGTTCCCGGGCGAGACTGGGCTCGAATGAGCAGTTCTTC
TRBJ1-2,TRBD1,TRBV20-1,.,CSVKSQGGRYGYTF,TGCAGTGTCAAGTCTCAGGGGGGCCGCTATGGCTACACCTTC
TRBJ2-5,.,TRBV5-1,.,CASNPRLAGSRETQYF,TGCGCCAGCAACCCGCGGTTGGCAGGGAGTAGAGAGACCCAGTACTTC
TRBJ2-1,.,TRBV12-3/TRBV12-4,.,CASRAGLYNDQFF,TGTGCCAGCAGAGCCGGACTGTACAATGACCAGTTCTTC
TRBJ2-7,.,TRBV6-5,.,CASRPGGQLFSYEQYF,TGTGCCAGCAGACCCGGCGGACAGCTCTTCTCCTACGAGCAGTACTTT
TRBJ2-2,.,TRBV6-5,.,CASSYGNTGELLF,TGTGCCAGCAGTTATGGGAACACCGGGGAGCTCCTCTTT
TRBJ2-1,.,TRBV6-1,.,CASSEVRGGRVIYEHFF,TGTGCCAGCAGTGAAGTGCGTGGGGGCAGGGTAATCTATGAGCATTTCTTC
TRBJ2-7,.,TRBV28,few,CASRRLDYEQYF,TGTGCCAGCAGGAGACTAGATTACGAGCAGTACTTC
TRBJ2-3,.,TRBV6-1,.,CASSEAANGAADTQYF,TGTGCTAGCAGTGAAGCTGCTAACGGGGCGGCGGATACGCAGTATTTT
TRBJ2-1,TRBD2,TRBV29-1,.,CSVKGVGGEGSYNEQSF,TGCAGCGTTAAAGGGGTCGGCGGGGAGGGCTCCTACAATGAGCAGTCCTTC
TRBJ2-3,TRBD2,TRBV11-1,.,CASYLRQRAGESHF,TGTGCCAGCTACTTAAGGCAACGTGCGGGAGAGTCTCACTTC
TRBJ2-7,TRBD2,TRBV29-1,.,CSVLISGSYEQYF,TGCAGCGTCTTGATTAGCGGGAGCTACGAGCAGTACTTC
TRBJ2-7,.,TRBV7-2,.,CASSHGHGPYEQYF,TGTGCCAGCAGCCATGGACACGGACCCTACGAGCAGTACTTC
TRBJ2-3,TRBD2,TRBV28,many,CASSLGLKGGSDTQYF,TGTGCCAGCAGTTTAGGTTTGAAGGGAGGGTCAGATACGCAGTATTTT
TRBJ2-5,TRBD1,TRBV12-3/TRBV12-4,many,CASSYRQGGGETQYF,TGTGCCAGCAGCTATAGACAGGGGGGAGGTGAGACCCAGTACTTC
TRBJ2-5,.,TRBV20-1,.,CSARAEGGVKETQYF,TGCAGTGCTAGAGCTGAGGGGGGAGTCAAAGAGACCCAGTACTTC
TRBJ2-3,TRBD2,TRBV11-1,.,CASSPSGMRTDTLYF,TGTGCCAGCAGCCCCAGCGGGATGCGTACGGATACGCTGTATTTT
TRBJ2-7,.,TRBV4-1,.,CASSQDAHEDTYEQYF,TGCGCCAGCAGCCAAGACGCGCACGAAGATACCTACGAGCAATACTTC
TRBJ2-3,.,TRBV10-2,many,CASQRSRETDTQYF,TGCGCCAGCCAGAGGTCTCGGGAAACAGATACGCAGTATTTT
TRBJ2-2,.,TRBV24-1,few,CATSDPRSRTTGELFF,TGTGCCACCAGTGACCCCCGATCGAGGACCACCGGGGAGCTGTTTTTT
TRBJ1-4,TRBD1,TRBV11-2,.,CASCSTGTTRTSNEKLFF,TGTGCCAGCTGCTCGACAGGGACCACTCGAACAAGTAATGAAAAACTGTTTTTT
TRBJ2-7,.,TRBV25-1,.,CASRPDGQQYEQHF,TGTGCCAGCCGCCCCGACGGACAACAGTACGAGCAGCACTTC
TRBJ1-2,.,TRBV28,once,CASGLSWPGGTYDYIF,TGTGCCAGCGGTTTATCTTGGCCGGGGGGGACCTATGACTACATCTTC
TRBJ2-1,TRBD1,TRBV5-6,.,CASSFDVGQVNKEQFF,TGTGCCAGCAGCTTTGACGTGGGACAGGTGAACAAAGAGCAGTTCTTC
TRBJ2-7,TRBD1,TRBV4-1,.,CARSQARTGDEQYF,TGCGCCAGAAGCCAAGCCCGGACAGGGGACGAGCAGTACTTC
TRBJ2-5,TRBD1,TRBV12-3/TRBV12-4,.,CASRLTGGWETQYF,TGTGCCAGCAGATTGACAGGGGGGTGGGAAACCCAGTACTTC
TRBJ2-2,.,TRBV11-2,once,CAGSITGTNTGELFF,TGTGCCGGCAGCATCACCGGGACCAACACCGGGGAGCTGTTTTTT
TRBJ2-3,.,TRBV20-1,.,CSARETRRDTQYF,TGCAGTGCTAGAGAAACTAGACGGGATACGCAGTATTTT
TRBJ1-1,.,TRBV12-3/TRBV12-4,once,CASSLWGTNTEASF,TGTGCCAGCAGTTTATGGGGGACGAACACTGAAGCTTCCTTT
TRBJ2-6,.,TRBV29-1,.,CSASEESGANVLTF,TGCAGCGCTTCCGAAGAGTCTGGGGCCAACGTCCTGACTTTC
TRBJ2-3,.,TRBV28,.,CASSFTSGSTDTQYF,TGTGCCAGCAGTTTTACGTCCGGCAGCACAGATACGCAGTATTTT
TRBJ1-1,.,TRBV20-1,few,CSARDSLTGTMNTEAFF,TGCAGTGCTAGAGATTCCTTAACTGGGACCATGAACACTGAAGCTTTCTTT
TRBJ2-2,.,TRBV11-3,.,CTRSLDHNTGELFF,TGTACCAGGAGCTTAGACCACAACACCGGGGAGCTCTTTTTT
TRBJ1-1,.,TRBV7-3,many,CASSSQMNTEAFF,TGTGCCAGCAGCTCCCAGATGAACACTGAAGCTTTCTTT
TRBJ2-3,.,TRBV2,.,CASTRGNTDTRYF,TGTGCCAGCACGCGGGGAAACACAGATACGCGGTATTTT
TRBJ2-6,.,TRBV24-1,.,CATSDSRRGPPGANVLTF,TGTGCCACCAGTGATTCCCGTCGAGGGCCCCCTGGGGCCAACGTCCTGACTTTC
TRBJ2-1,TRBD2,TRBV11-2,.,CISSVRGADNEQFF,TGTATCAGCAGCGTGCGGGGGGCAGACAATGAGCAGTTCTTC
TRBJ2-7,TRBD2,TRBV11-2,.,CASSQRTSGLTYEQYF,TGTGCCAGTTCACAACGGACTAGCGGGCTGACCTACGAGCAGTACTTC
TRBJ2-1,.,TRBV20-1,.,CSASRRSSSPYNEPFF,TGCAGTGCCTCGCGTCGGTCCTCCTCCCCTTACAATGAGCCGTTCTTC
TRBJ2-7,.,TRBV12-3/TRBV12-4,once,CASSPGPEQYF,TGCGCCAGCAGCCCCGGGCCCGAGCAGTACTTC
TRBJ2-3,.,TRBV11-2,.,CANRLEARGTDMQYF,TGTGCCAACAGACTAGAGGCGAGAGGCACAGATATGCAGTATTTT
TRBJ2-2,.,TRBV4-1,.,CASSRDSNTGELLF,TGCGCCAGCAGCCGGGACTCGAACACAGGGGAGCTGTTGTTT
TRBJ2-1,.,TRBV4-1,.,CASSQVGLVKFF,TGCGCCAGCAGCCAAGTTGGGCTAGTGAAGTTCTTC
TRBJ1-2,.,TRBV4-2,.,CASRQDSSGDYDYTF,TGTGCCAGCCGCCAAGATTCATCGGGAGACTATGACTACACCTTC
TRBJ2-7,.,TRBV6-1,.,CASGATGATEQYF,TGTGCCAGCGGTGCAACCGGGGCTACCGAGCAGTACTTT
TRBJ2-5,.,TRBV11-1,.,CASGLGLDASLGAQYF,TGTGCCAGCGGCTTAGGATTGGACGCCTCACTAGGGGCCCAGTACTTC
TRBJ2-3,.,TRBV11-2,.,CAGSPERGGYSGRIDTQYF,TGTGCCGGTAGCCCCGAGAGGGGGGGATATAGCGGCCGCATAGATACGCAGTATTTT
TRBJ2-7,.,TRBV12-3/TRBV12-4,.,CTSSFGPRGEQYF,TGCACCAGCAGTTTCGGACCAAGAGGCGAGCAGTACTTC
TRBJ2-5,TRBD2,TRBV4-2,.,CASSPDLLAGGGENQYF,TGTGCCAGCAGCCCAGACCTTCTAGCGGGAGGGGGAGAGAACCAGTACTTC
TRBJ1-6,.,TRBV9,once,CAGSSLLGVGSPLHF,TGTGCCGGCAGTAGCCTTCTGGGAGTTGGATCACCCCTCCACTTT
TRBJ2-5,.,TRBV11-2,.,CASSLYPGVAAQETQYF,TGTGCCAGCAGCTTATACCCGGGGGTAGCGGCACAAGAGACCCAGTACTTC
TRBJ2-1,.,TRBV29-1,many,CSVDRPNNEQFF,TGCAGCGTTGACAGGCCGAACAATGAGCAGTTCTTC